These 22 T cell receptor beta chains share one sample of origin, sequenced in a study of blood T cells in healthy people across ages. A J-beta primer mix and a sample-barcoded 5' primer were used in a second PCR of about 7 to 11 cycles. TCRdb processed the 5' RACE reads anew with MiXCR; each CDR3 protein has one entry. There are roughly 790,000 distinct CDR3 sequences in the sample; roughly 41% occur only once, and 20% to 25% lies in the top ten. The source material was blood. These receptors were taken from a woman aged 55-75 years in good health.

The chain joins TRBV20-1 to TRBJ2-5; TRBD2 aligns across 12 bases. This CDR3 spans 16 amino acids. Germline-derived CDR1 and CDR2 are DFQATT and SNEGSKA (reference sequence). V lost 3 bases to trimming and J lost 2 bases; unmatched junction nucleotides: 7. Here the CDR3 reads CSASLAGGPGQETQYF. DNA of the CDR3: TGCAGTGCTAGTCTAGCGGGGGGGCCGGGACAAGAGACCCAGTACTTC.

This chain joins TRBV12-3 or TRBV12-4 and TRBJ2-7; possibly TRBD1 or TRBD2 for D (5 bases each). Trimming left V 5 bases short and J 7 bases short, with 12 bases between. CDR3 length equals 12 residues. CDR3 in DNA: TGTGCCAGCAGTCGGGGCCCTAATGAGCAGTACTTC. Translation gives CASSRGPNEQYF.

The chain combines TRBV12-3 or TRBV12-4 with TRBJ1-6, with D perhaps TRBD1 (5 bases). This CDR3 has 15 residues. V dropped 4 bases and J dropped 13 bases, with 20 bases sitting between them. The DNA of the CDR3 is TGTGCCAGCAGTTGGGGCGGGATTTCTGGGGGTCCCCTCCACTTT. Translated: CASSWGGISGGPLHF.

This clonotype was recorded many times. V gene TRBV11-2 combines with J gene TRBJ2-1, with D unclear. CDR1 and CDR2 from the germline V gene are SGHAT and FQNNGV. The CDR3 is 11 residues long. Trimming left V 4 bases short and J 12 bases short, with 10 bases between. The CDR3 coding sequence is TGTGCCAGCAGCTCGGCCCCTCGGCAGTTCTTC. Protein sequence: CASSSAPRQFF.

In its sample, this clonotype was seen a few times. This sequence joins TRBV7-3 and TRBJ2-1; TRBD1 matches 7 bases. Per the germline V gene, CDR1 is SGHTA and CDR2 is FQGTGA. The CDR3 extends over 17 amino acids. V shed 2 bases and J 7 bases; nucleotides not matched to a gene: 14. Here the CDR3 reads CASSLAPRGPGINEQFF. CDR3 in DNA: TGTGCCAGCAGCTTAGCCCCAAGGGGGCCAGGGATAAATGAGCAGTTCTTC.

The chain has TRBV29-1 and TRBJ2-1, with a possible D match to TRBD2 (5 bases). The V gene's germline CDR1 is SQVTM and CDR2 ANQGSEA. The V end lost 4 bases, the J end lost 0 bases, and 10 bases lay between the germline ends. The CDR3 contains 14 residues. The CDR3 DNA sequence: TGCAGCGTTGTGGAGGTAGGCTCCTACAATGAGCAGTTCTTC. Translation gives CSVVEVGSYNEQFF.

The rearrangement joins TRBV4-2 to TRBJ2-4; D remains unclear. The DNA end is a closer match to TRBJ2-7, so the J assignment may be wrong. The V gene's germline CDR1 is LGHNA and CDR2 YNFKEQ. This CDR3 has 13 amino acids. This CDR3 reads CASSQERIYEQYF. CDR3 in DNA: TGTGCCAGCAGCCAAGAGCGGATCTACGAGCAGTACTTC.

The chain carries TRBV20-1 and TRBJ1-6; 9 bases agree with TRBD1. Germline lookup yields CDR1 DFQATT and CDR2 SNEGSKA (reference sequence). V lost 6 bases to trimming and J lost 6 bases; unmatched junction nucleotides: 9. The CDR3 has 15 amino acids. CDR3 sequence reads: CSATQQGAGNSPLHF. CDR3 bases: TGCAGTGCCACCCAACAGGGGGCCGGTAATTCACCCCTCCACTTT.

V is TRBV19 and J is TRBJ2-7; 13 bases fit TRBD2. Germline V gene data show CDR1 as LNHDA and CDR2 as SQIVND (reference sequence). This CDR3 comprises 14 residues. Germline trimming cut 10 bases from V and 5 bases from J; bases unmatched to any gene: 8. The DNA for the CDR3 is TGTGCCACCCAAACTAGCGGGAGGGCGGACGAGCAGTACTTC. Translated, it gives CATQTSGRADEQYF. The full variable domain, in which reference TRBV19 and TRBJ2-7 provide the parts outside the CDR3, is DGGITQSPKYLFRKEGQNVTLSCEQNLNHDAMYWYRQDPGQGLRLIYYSQIVNDFQKGDIAEGYSVSREKKESFPLTVTSAQKNPTAFYLCATQTSGRADEQYFGPGTRLTVT.

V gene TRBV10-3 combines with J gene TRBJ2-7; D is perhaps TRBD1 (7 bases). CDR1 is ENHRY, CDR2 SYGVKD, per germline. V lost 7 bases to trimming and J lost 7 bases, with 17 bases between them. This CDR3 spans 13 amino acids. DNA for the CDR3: TGTGCCATCACAGGCACCCAGGGGGGTGAGCAGTACTTC. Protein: CAITGTQGGEQYF.

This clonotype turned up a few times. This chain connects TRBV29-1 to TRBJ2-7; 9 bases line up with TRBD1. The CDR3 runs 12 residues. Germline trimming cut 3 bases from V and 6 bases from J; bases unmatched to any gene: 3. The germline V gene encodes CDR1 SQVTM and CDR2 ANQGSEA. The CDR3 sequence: CSVDGTGTEQYF. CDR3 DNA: TGCAGCGTTGACGGGACAGGGACCGAGCAGTACTTC.

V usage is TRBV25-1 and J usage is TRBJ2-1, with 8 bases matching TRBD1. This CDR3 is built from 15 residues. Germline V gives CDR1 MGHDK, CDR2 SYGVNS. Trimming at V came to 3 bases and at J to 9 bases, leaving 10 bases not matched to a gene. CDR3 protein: CASSDPQGAISEQFF. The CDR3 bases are TGTGCCAGCAGTGACCCTCAGGGGGCTATCAGTGAGCAGTTCTTC.

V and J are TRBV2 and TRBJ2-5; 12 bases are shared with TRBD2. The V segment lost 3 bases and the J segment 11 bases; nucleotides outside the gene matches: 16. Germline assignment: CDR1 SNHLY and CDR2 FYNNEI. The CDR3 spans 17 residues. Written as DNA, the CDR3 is TGTGCCAGCAGTGAGTCGCCTAGCGGGAGGGCCCTCAATGAGCAGTACTTC. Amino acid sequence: CASSESPSGRALNEQYF.

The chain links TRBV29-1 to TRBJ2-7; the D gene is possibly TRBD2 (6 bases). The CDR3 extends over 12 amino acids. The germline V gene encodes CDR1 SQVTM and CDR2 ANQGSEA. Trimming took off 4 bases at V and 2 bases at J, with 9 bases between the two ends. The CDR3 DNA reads TGCAGCGTTGTTTCGGGGGCCTACGAGCAGTACTTC. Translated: CSVVSGAYEQYF.

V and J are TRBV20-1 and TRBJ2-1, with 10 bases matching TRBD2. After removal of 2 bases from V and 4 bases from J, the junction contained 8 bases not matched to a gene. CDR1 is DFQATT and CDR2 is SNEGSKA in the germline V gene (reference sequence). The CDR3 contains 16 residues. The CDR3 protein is CSARRLRTSGYNEQFF. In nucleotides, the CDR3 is TGCAGTGCTAGACGACTTAGGACTAGCGGTTACAATGAGCAGTTCTTC.

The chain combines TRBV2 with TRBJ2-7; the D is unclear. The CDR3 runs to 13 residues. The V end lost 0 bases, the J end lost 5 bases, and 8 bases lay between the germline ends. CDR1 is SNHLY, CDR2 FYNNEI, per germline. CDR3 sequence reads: CASSEAPGHEQYF. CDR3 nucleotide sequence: TGTGCCAGCAGTGAAGCCCCAGGACACGAGCAGTACTTC. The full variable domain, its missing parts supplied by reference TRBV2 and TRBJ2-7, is EPEVTQTPSHQVTQMGQEVILRCVPISNHLYFYWYRQILGQKVEFLVSFYNNEISEKSEIFDDQFSVERPDGSNFTLKIRSTKLEDSAMYFCASSEAPGHEQYFGPGTRLTVT.

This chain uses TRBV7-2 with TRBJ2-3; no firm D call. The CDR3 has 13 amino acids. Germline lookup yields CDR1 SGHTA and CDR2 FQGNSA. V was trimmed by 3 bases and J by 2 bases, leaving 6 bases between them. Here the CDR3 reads CASSFYNTDTQYF. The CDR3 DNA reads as TGTGCCAGCAGCTTCTATAACACAGATACGCAGTATTTT.

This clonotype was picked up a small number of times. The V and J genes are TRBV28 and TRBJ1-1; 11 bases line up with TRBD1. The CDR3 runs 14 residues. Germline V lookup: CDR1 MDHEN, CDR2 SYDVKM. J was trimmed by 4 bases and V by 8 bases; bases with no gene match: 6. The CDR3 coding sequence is TGTGCCAGCCCTCCGGGACAGGGGGGCACTGAAGCTTTCTTT. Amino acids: CASPPGQGGTEAFF.

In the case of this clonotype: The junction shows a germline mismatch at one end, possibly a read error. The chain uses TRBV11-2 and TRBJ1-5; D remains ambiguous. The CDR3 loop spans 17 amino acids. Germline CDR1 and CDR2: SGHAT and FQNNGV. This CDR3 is CASSANSWLDSNRPQHF. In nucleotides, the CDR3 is TGTGCCAGCAGCGCCAATTCGTGGTTGGATAGCAATCGGCCCCAGCATTTT.

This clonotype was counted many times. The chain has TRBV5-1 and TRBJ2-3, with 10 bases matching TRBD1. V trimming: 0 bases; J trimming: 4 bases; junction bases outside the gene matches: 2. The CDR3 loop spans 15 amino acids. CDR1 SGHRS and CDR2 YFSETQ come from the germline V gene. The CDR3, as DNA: TGCGCCAGCAGCTTGGCCGGACAGGGGGCAGATACGCAGTATTTT. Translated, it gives CASSLAGQGADTQYF.

The DNA of the CDR3 is TGCAGTGCTACCTCCCAGGGAGCGGGGGGTACGAATGAGCAGTACTTC. The encoded protein is CSATSQGAGGTNEQYF. The rearrangement links TRBV20-1 to TRBJ2-5; 9 nucleotides align to TRBD2. CDR3 length equals 16 residues. The V gene end was trimmed by 4 bases and the J gene end by 11 bases; junction bases not matched to a gene: 20. Per germline, CDR1 DFQATT and CDR2 SNEGSKA (reference sequence).

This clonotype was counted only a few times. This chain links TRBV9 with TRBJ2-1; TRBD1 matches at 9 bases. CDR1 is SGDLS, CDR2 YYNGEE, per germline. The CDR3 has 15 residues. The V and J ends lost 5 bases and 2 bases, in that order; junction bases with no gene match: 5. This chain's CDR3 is CASRATGGTYNEQFF. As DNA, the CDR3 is TGTGCCAGCAGAGCTACAGGGGGCACCTACAATGAGCAGTTCTTC.